The TCR beta chain under discussion was sequenced for a study of shared clonotypes between healthy human individuals. Study at large: CD8 memory received one plate per donor, CD8 naive two, CD4 memory three and CD4 naive three. Points from the study as a whole: The researchers took only blood, and tissue repertoires probably look different.

Worth noting for this clone: The antigen is not known.

The method was immunoSEQ multiplex PCR; TCRdb's version includes in-frame clones alone and lacks a portion of them. The table has under 2,500,000 clones, almost 96% seen once. Donors were healthy HIV-negative adults without recent acute infections or vaccinations. Donors were Caucasian adults residing in Nashville, Tennessee, USA. Trimming stripped 2 bases from V and 5 bases from J, with 11 bases between. Looked up from germline, CDR1 is SGHRS and CDR2 is YFSETQ. The CDR3 extends over 13 amino acids. Material: naive CD4+ T cells sorted from blood. Noted subset: CD45RA+ positively selected. V is TRBV5-1 and J is TRBJ2-7; D gene uncertain. The source is a man between 18 and 29 years old in good health. This chain's CDR3 is CASSFGFPNEQYF. The DNA for the CDR3 is TGCGCCAGCAGCTTCGGGTTTCCAAACGAGCAGTACTTC. The full variable domain, in which reference TRBV5-1 and TRBJ2-7 provide the parts outside the CDR3, is KAGVTQTPRYLIKTRGQQVTLSCSPISGHRSVSWYQQTPGQGLQFLFEYFSETQRNKGNFPGRFSGRQFSNSRSEMNVSTLELGDSALYLCASSFGFPNEQYFGPGTRLTVT.